This TCR beta chain is drawn from a study of CXCR3-negative and CXCR3-positive naive CD8 T cells. Study-wide results and caveats: PBMCs showed partially decreased CXCR3 expression after cryopreservation, and most assays used fresh PBMCs. High diversity, comparable across both naive subsets, contrasted with much lower diversity in memory CD8+ cells. Surface CD5 matched across naive subsets, and TRB CDR3 properties served to infer TCR strength. Compared with CXCR3-negative naive cells, CXCR3-positive naive cells showed more hydrophobic TRB CDR3s.

Comment on this clonotype: The antigen remains undetermined.

It was by 5' RACE with UMI labels that the TRB cDNA libraries were prepared. After re-calling the 5' RACE reads, TCRdb lists one entry per CDR3 protein, DNA absent. The sample has fewer than 90,000 distinct CDR3 sequences. Germline values: CDR1 SGHRS, CDR2 YFSETQ. There are 16 residues in the CDR3. Sequencing was performed on naive CXCR3+ CD8+ T cells from blood. Subset indicated: CD45RO-CCR7+CD27+CD95- naive CD8+ T cells expressing CXCR3 (TNR3+). The sequence was obtained from a human donor in good health. Some clones in this sample may be carry-over from other donors' samples. The chain uses TRBV5-1 and TRBJ2-7; lacking DNA, the TRBD2 call made by TCRdb goes unchecked. Here the CDR3 reads CASSFAGTSGRDEQYF.